The 27 T cell receptor beta chains in this list originate from one sample, sequenced in a study of T cell changes during pregnancy in multiple sclerosis. Here immunoSEQ multiplex PCR was the method, and the copy in TCRdb shows in-frame clones only, minus some. The sample holds some 110,000 clones, around 90% seen once. The sample consisted of peripheral blood, taken in the third trimester of pregnancy. The receptors come from a female donor with multiple sclerosis, enrolled in a pregnancy study.

Comment on this clone: Mismatch with germline at one junction end may stem from a read error. The rearrangement uses TRBV20-1 and TRBJ2-7, with 10 bases lining up with TRBD2. The CDR3 is made up of 11 amino acids. Looked up from germline, CDR1 is DFQATT and CDR2 is SNEGSKA (reference sequence). CDR3 in amino acids: CSSSGSKEQYF. CDR3 DNA sequence: TGCAGTTCTAGCGGGAGTAAGGAACAGTACTTC.

The chain links TRBV19 to TRBJ1-1, with D hard to call. The V end was cut by 6 bases, the J end by 3 bases, with 14 bases between. CDR1 and CDR2 from the germline V gene are LNHDA and SQIVND (reference sequence). The CDR3 sequence is 14 residues long. CDR3 DNA sequence: TGTGCCAGTAGGGGTTTAGGGCGGGACACTGAAGCTTTCTTT. Protein: CASRGLGRDTEAFF.

The chain uses TRBV19 and TRBJ1-1; 8 bases match TRBD1. CDR1 and CDR2 from the germline V gene are LNHDA and SQIVND (reference sequence). Losses at the gene ends were 6 bases for V and 5 bases for J; bases not matched to a gene: 8. CDR3 length equals 14 residues. This CDR3 is CASSQSYRGTEAFF. CDR3 DNA: TGTGCCAGTAGCCAAAGCTACAGGGGGACTGAAGCTTTCTTT.

The V gene is TRBV15, the J gene TRBJ1-1; 8 bases are a match to TRBD1. The V and J ends lost 3 bases and 0 bases, in that order; junction bases with no gene match: 3. Germline assignment: CDR1 LNHNV and CDR2 YYDKDF (reference sequence). The CDR3 consists of 15 residues. CDR3 bases: TGTGCCACCAGCAGGGGGGGACAGGTGAACACTGAAGCTTTCTTT. Amino acids: CATSRGGQVNTEAFF.

This clone has just one count. The DNA for the CDR3 is TGTGCCAGCGGCCGGACAGGGGAATTTGAAAAACTGTTTTTT. Amino acids: CASGRTGEFEKLFF. The chain carries TRBV6-1 and TRBJ1-4; 9 bases align to TRBD1. Germline V gene sequence: CDR1 MNHNS, CDR2 SASEGT. The CDR3 is 14 amino acids. Unmatched junction bases numbered 8, after V lost 8 bases and J lost 7 bases.

The chain couples TRBV6-5 to TRBJ2-2; tentatively, D is TRBD1 (5 bases). CDR3 size: 15 residues. In germline, CDR1 is MNHEY, CDR2 SVGAGI. Trimming removed 5 bases from V and 0 bases from J, with 10 bases in between. Here the CDR3 reads CASSRAGSNTGELFF. The CDR3 bases are TGTGCCAGCAGTCGGGCAGGGTCGAACACCGGGGAGCTGTTTTTT.

This chain uses TRBV28 with TRBJ1-1, with D possibly matching TRBD1 (5 bases). Trimming removed 6 bases at V and 5 bases at J, with 7 bases between. Germline CDR1 reads MDHEN; CDR2 reads SYDVKM. There are 11 residues in the CDR3. As DNA, the CDR3 is TGTGCCAGCAGGACAGTGACTGAAGCTTTCTTT. This gives the protein CASRTVTEAFF.

The chain carries TRBV7-2 and TRBJ2-5, with D uncertain. Germline V CDR1 and CDR2: SGHTA, FQGNSA. The CDR3 contains 13 residues. Between the trimmed V and J ends, which lost 6 bases and 1 base, there was a span of 9 bases. The CDR3 loop is CASSRDSQETQYF. The DNA for the CDR3 is TGTGCCAGCAGTAGAGACTCCCAAGAGACCCAGTACTTC.

The genes are TRBV18 and TRBJ1-1; TRBD1 might be the D (6 bases). Trimming removed 0 bases at V and 6 bases at J, with 8 bases between. Germline V gives CDR1 KGHSH, CDR2 LQKENI. This CDR3 has 13 amino acids. Written as DNA, the CDR3 is TGTGCCAGCTCACCACCGCCAGGGGCTGAAGCTTTCTTT. Translated, it gives CASSPPPGAEAFF.

The chain is built from TRBV28 and TRBJ1-3; D unresolved. The CDR3 totals 14 residues. V was clipped by 5 bases and J by 2 bases, with 10 bases between them. Germline-derived CDR1 and CDR2 are MDHEN and SYDVKM. The CDR3 spells CASSTEGPGNTIYF. CDR3 in DNA: TGTGCCAGCAGTACAGAAGGCCCTGGAAACACCATATATTTT.

The J gene is TRBJ2-5, the V gene TRBV7-6; D possibly corresponds to TRBD1 (5 bases). V lost 4 bases and J lost 2, with 11 bases in between. The CDR3 covers 14 residues. From germline, CDR1 is SGHVS and CDR2 FNYEAQ. CDR3 bases: TGTGCCAGCAGCTCTGGAAGGGGTCAAGAGACCCAGTACTTC. This gives the protein CASSSGRGQETQYF.

The gene calls are TRBV6-6 and TRBJ1-2; 9 nucleotides agree with TRBD1. The trim removed 2 bases at V and 4 bases at J, leaving 8 bases unmatched. This CDR3 spans 16 amino acids. Germline V gene lookup returns CDR1 MNHNY and CDR2 SVGAGI (reference sequence). CDR3 loop: CASSYPQQGAGYGYTF. Here the CDR3 DNA reads TGTGCCAGCAGTTACCCTCAACAGGGGGCGGGCTATGGCTACACCTTC.

The gene calls are TRBV7-2 and TRBJ2-7; D possibly corresponds to TRBD2 (7 bases). V lost 3 bases and J lost 2, with 11 bases in between. This CDR3 has 14 amino acids. Germline CDR1 reads SGHTA; CDR2 reads FQGNSA. The CDR3 spells CASSFRGLTYEQYF. CDR3 DNA: TGTGCCAGCAGCTTCAGGGGACTAACCTACGAGCAGTACTTC.

The rearrangement uses TRBV27 and TRBJ2-7; D perhaps matches TRBD1 (6 bases). There are 14 residues in the CDR3. Germline assignment: CDR1 MNHEY and CDR2 SMNVEV (reference sequence). Trimming took 6 bases from V and 2 from J, leaving 14 bases between them. CDR3 in amino acids: CASSPLTGAYEQYF. In nucleotides, the CDR3 is TGTGCCAGCAGCCCTTTGACAGGAGCCTACGAGCAGTACTTC.

The count of this clone is one. The chain joins TRBV5-1 to TRBJ2-2; TRBD1 aligns across 9 bases. Germline V gene data show CDR1 as SGHRS and CDR2 as YFSETQ. After removal of 6 bases from V and 5 bases from J, the junction contained 5 bases not matched to a gene. CDR3 size: 14 residues. In DNA, the CDR3 is TGCGCCAGCACACAACAGGGGGCTACCGGGGAGCTGTTTTTT. This codes for CASTQQGATGELFF.

CDR3 bases: TGTGCCAGCAGCGTAGGCAAGGGGTTGGACACTGAAGCTTTCTTT. Amino acids: CASSVGKGLDTEAFF. The V gene is TRBV9, the J gene TRBJ1-1, with a tentative D call TRBD1 (5 bases). There are 15 residues in the CDR3. The germline V gene has CDR1 SGDLS and CDR2 YYNGEE. V lost 0 bases to trimming and J lost 3 bases, with 12 bases between them. Full variable domain (remainder filled in from reference TRBV9 and TRBJ1-1): DSGVTQTPKHLITATGQRVTLRCSPRSGDLSVYWYQQSLDQGLQFLIQYYNGEERAKGNILERFSAQQFPDLHSELNLSSLELGDSALYFCASSVGKGLDTEAFFGQGTRLTVV.

The chain combines TRBV13 with TRBJ2-3; D is unclear. Trimming removed 3 bases at V and 3 bases at J, with 10 bases between. Germline CDR1 PRHDT, CDR2 FYEKMQ (reference sequence). The CDR3 has 14 residues. CDR3: CASSFGERTDTQYF. Here the CDR3 DNA reads TGTGCCAGCAGCTTCGGTGAGCGAACAGATACGCAGTATTTT.

This chain links TRBV5-1 with TRBJ2-3; 9 nucleotides agree with TRBD2. This CDR3 is built from 16 residues. V lost 0 bases and J lost 1; bases outside the gene matches: 3. Germline V gene lookup returns CDR1 SGHRS and CDR2 YFSETQ. The CDR3: CASSLEVAGGTDTQYF. In DNA, the CDR3 is TGCGCCAGCAGCTTGGAAGTAGCGGGGGGCACAGATACGCAGTATTTT.

This chain uses TRBV2 with TRBJ1-2, with TRBD1 identical over 7 bases. Trimming at V came to 6 bases and at J to 4 bases, leaving 8 bases not matched to a gene. The CDR3 has 14 residues. CDR1 SNHLY and CDR2 FYNNEI come from the germline V gene. The CDR3 is CASSLQGLSYGYTF. DNA of the CDR3: TGTGCCAGCAGCCTACAGGGGTTAAGCTATGGCTACACCTTC.

The genes are TRBV19 and TRBJ1-2; D uncertain. Germline loops: CDR1 LNHDA, CDR2 SQIVND (reference sequence). This CDR3 contains 14 residues. The V and J ends lost 1 base and 2 bases respectively, with 8 bases between them. CDR3 loop: CASSIVNSNYGYTF. The CDR3 nucleotides are TGTGCCAGTAGTATAGTTAACAGCAACTATGGCTACACCTTC.

This chain uses TRBV2 with TRBJ2-1; 11 bases map to TRBD2. The ends lost 1 base at V and 6 bases at J; junction bases unmatched: 2. The CDR3 has 15 residues. CDR1 SNHLY and CDR2 FYNNEI come from the germline V gene. The CDR3 bases are TGTGCCAGCAGTGAAGTGACTAGCGGGACCAATGAGCAGTTCTTC. Translation gives CASSEVTSGTNEQFF.

V and J are TRBV18 and TRBJ2-7, with D possibly TRBD1 on 6 matching bases. The CDR3 has 15 amino acids. Germline values: CDR1 KGHSH, CDR2 LQKENI. Trimming removed 0 bases from V and 4 bases from J, with 13 bases in between. CDR3 nucleotides: TGTGCCAGCTCACCACCGGTATTAGGGGGTTACGAGCAGTACTTC. It specifies CASSPPVLGGYEQYF.

The chain is built from TRBV10-3 and TRBJ2-7; 8 positions agree with TRBD1. Germline trimming cut 5 bases from V and 5 bases from J; bases unmatched to any gene: 11. Germline-derived CDR1 and CDR2 are ENHRY and SYGVKD. The CDR3 loop spans 15 amino acids. CDR3: CAISMETGVRNEQYF. The CDR3 DNA reads as TGTGCCATCAGTATGGAGACAGGGGTCCGCAACGAGCAGTACTTC.

This clone was seen a single time. The chain has TRBV11-2 and TRBJ1-2; a weak D match, TRBD1 (5 bases). CDR1 SGHAT and CDR2 FQNNGV come from the germline V gene. V lost 7 bases and J 2 bases, leaving 17 bases between the germline ends. The CDR3 is 15 amino acids. Written as DNA, the CDR3 is TGTGCCAGCACAGGTGGCCGCAGGGCCAACTATGGCTACACCTTC. Amino acids: CASTGGRRANYGYTF.

The chain has TRBV11-2 and TRBJ2-7; no reliable D call. The CDR3 contains 12 residues. The V gene's germline CDR1 is SGHAT and CDR2 FQNNGV. Trimming cost V 0 bases and J 4 bases, with 4 bases left between them. The CDR3 here is CASSLEAYEQYF. In DNA form, the CDR3 reads TGTGCCAGCAGCTTAGAAGCGTACGAGCAGTACTTC.

This chain uses TRBV5-6 with TRBJ2-5; 9 nucleotides agree with TRBD2. CDR3 size: 16 residues. V trimming: 0 bases; J trimming: 5 bases; junction bases outside the gene matches: 8. Germline-derived CDR1 and CDR2 are SGHDT and YYEEEE. The CDR3 DNA reads TGTGCCAGCAGCTTGGAGGGCGGGGGGGCTTATGAGACCCAGTACTTC. Translating it yields CASSLEGGGAYETQYF.

The CDR3 is CASSESEASYNEQFF. CDR3 DNA: TGTGCCAGCAGCGAAAGCGAAGCCTCCTACAATGAGCAGTTCTTC. The chain joins TRBV9 to TRBJ2-1; no definite D call. Germline V CDR1 and CDR2: SGDLS, YYNGEE. The CDR3 has 15 amino acids. The germline V and J ends were trimmed by 3 bases and 0 bases, with 10 bases remaining between them.